The 12 T cell receptor beta chains below all came from one sample that was sequenced in a study of response to subunit inactivated influenza vaccine (dated by TCRdb to between 2018 and 2020). The method was RT-PCR. Sequenced on an Illumina HiSeq 2500. The raw public reads went through TCRdb reprocessing: fastp at Q25, MiXCR clone calling, in-frame beta chains kept. Identical CDR3 protein sequences are pooled into one entry, listed with their most common genes and DNA. Present in this sample are over 150,000 distinct CDR3 sequences, 14% of which were seen just once. The ten largest clonotypes hold roughly 24% of the sample. Sequenced material: CD8+ T cells sorted from PBMCs, taken about 5 days after vaccination. The receptors were gathered from a man aged 50 to 59 who received an inactivated influenza vaccine. Donor details come from another sample of the same person, matched by shared clones.

The gene calls are TRBV12-3 or TRBV12-4 and TRBJ1-2, with D tentatively TRBD1 (5 bases). The V and J ends lost 3 bases and 4 bases respectively, with 9 bases between them. The CDR3 runs 13 residues. For the CDR3, the DNA is TGTGCCAGCAGTTTCAGGGATCTCTATGGCTACACCTTC. As protein: CASSFRDLYGYTF.

The chain combines TRBV10-3 with TRBJ1-1; maybe TRBD1 (5 bases). Per the germline V gene, CDR1 is ENHRY and CDR2 is SYGVKD. The CDR3 sequence is 14 residues long. With 3 bases removed from V and 4 bases from J, the gap between germline ends came to 12 bases. The CDR3 DNA reads TGTGCCATCAGTGAATCGGGGGGACGCACTGAAGCTTTCTTT. Its translation: CAISESGGRTEAFF.

This clonotype has just a few counts. The rearrangement links TRBV2 to TRBJ2-3; 8 bases are a match to TRBD1. There are 18 residues in the CDR3. The germline V gene has CDR1 SNHLY and CDR2 FYNNEI. Trimming cost V 2 bases and J 1 base; bases outside gene matches: 11. The CDR3 sequence is CASSESTGAWGGTDTQYF. The CDR3 DNA reads TGTGCCAGCAGTGAATCGACAGGGGCCTGGGGAGGCACAGATACGCAGTATTTT.

This clonotype came up a few times. The chain recombines TRBV7-8 with TRBJ2-4; 8 bases match TRBD1. The CDR3 sequence is 16 residues long. Germline V gives CDR1 SGHVS, CDR2 FQNEAQ. V lost 3 bases, J lost 2 bases, and 6 bases stayed unmatched. CDR3: CASSFLDRGTKNIQYF. CDR3 coding DNA: TGTGCCAGCAGCTTCCTCGACAGGGGAACCAAAAACATTCAGTACTTC.

This clonotype was observed at least ten times. The rearrangement joins TRBV7-2 to TRBJ2-7, with TRBD1 as a possible D gene (6 bases). Deletions cut 2 bases from V and 0 bases from J, with 11 bases between. Germline V CDR1 and CDR2: SGHTA, FQGNSA. The CDR3 extends over 15 amino acids. The CDR3 protein is CASSLTTGTSYEQYF. The CDR3 region has the DNA TGTGCCAGCAGCTTAACGACAGGTACCTCCTACGAGCAGTACTTC.

In this sample, this clonotype turned up a few times. CDR3 coding DNA: TGTGCCAGCAGTTACTCGAGTCTCCAATGGAGCACAGATACGCAGTATTTT. Its protein is CASSYSSLQWSTDTQYF. The J gene is TRBJ2-3, the V gene TRBV6-2 or TRBV6-3; D is uncertain. The CDR3 totals 17 residues. The V end was cut by 0 bases, the J end by 0 bases, with 13 bases between. Germline values: CDR1 MNHEY, CDR2 SVGEGT.

The table lists this clonotype with a few counts. The chain uses TRBV27 and TRBJ2-3, with D possibly matching TRBD2 (5 bases). Germline V gene sequence: CDR1 MNHEY, CDR2 SMNVEV (reference sequence). The CDR3 extends over 15 amino acids. V was trimmed by 3 bases and J by 5 bases, leaving 15 bases between them. The CDR3: CASSFISAVGDTQYF. CDR3 DNA sequence: TGTGCCAGCAGTTTTATTAGCGCGGTGGGAGATACGCAGTATTTT.

This clonotype was seen many times. The chain links TRBV6-5 to TRBJ2-5; maybe TRBD1 (5 bases). CDR1 and CDR2 (germline): MNHEY, SVGAGI. V gave up 0 bases and J gave up 1 base, with 15 bases separating them. The CDR3 sequence is 17 residues long. The CDR3 bases are TGTGCCAGCAGTTACTCATTAGTTTATGGGGCCCAAGAGACCCAGTACTTC. Its protein product is CASSYSLVYGAQETQYF.

The table lists this clonotype with many counts. The chain links TRBV5-5 to TRBJ2-7; 7 positions match TRBD2. Germline V gives CDR1 SGHKS, CDR2 YYEKEE (reference sequence). The V and J ends lost 4 bases and 9 bases, in that order; junction bases with no gene match: 7. The CDR3 has 12 amino acids. The CDR3: CASSPGGYGQYF. DNA of the CDR3: TGTGCCAGCAGCCCGGGAGGCTATGGGCAGTACTTC.

This clonotype was counted between two and nine times. The chain employs TRBV3-1 and TRBJ1-2, with D possibly TRBD1 on 6 matching bases. The CDR3 sequence is 16 residues long. V was pared by 2 bases and J by 0 bases, with 13 bases between. The V gene's germline CDR1 is LGHDT and CDR2 YNNKEL (reference sequence). CDR3 bases: TGTGCCAGCAGCCAATGGCGAGGGGGGGCTAACTATGGCTACACCTTC. It specifies CASSQWRGGANYGYTF.

As concerns this clonotype: At one end the junction does not follow the germline gene, possibly because of a read error. This chain uses TRBV14 with TRBJ1-4, with a tentative D call TRBD1 (5 bases). CDR1 and CDR2 from the germline V gene are SGHDN and FVKESK. The CDR3 consists of 14 residues. The CDR3 coding sequence is TGTCCCAGCAGCAAAAGGGGTACTAATGAAAAACTGTTTTTT. Encoded protein: CPSSKRGTNEKLFF.

The chain employs TRBV11-2 and TRBJ2-1; D is perhaps TRBD1 or TRBD2 (5 bases each). The ends were cut back, 0 bases at V and 2 bases at J, with 14 bases in the middle. Germline V gives CDR1 SGHAT, CDR2 FQNNGV. CDR3 size: 17 residues. DNA for the CDR3: TGTGCCAGCAGCTTAGATCTGGTAGGGACCCCCTACAATGAGCAGTTCTTC. It encodes CASSLDLVGTPYNEQFF.